These T cell receptor beta chains were read from a single sample in a study of blood T cells in healthy people across ages. TCRdb fed the 5' RACE reads into MiXCR, producing one record per CDR3 protein. The sample holds roughly 1.9 million distinct CDR3 sequences, about two fifths seen once. Sequencing was performed on blood. The source is a human donor in good health. The CDR3 runs from the conserved cysteine through the conserved F or W. A D gene is named only where the DNA matches it firmly. Clone sizes are given selectively: once, few, many, or a class where the clone is expanded.

v_gene	abundance	len	j_gene	d_gene	CDR3aa	CDR3nt
TRBV7-2	NA	18	TRBJ1-3	NA	CASSLQPPGRVSGNTIYF	TGTGCCAGCAGCCTACAACCCCCGGGGCGAGTCTCTGGAAACACCATATATTTT
TRBV20-1	NA	14	TRBJ2-3	NA	CSATTGPGTDTQYF	TGCAGTGCTACCACGGGTCCGGGCACAGATACGCAGTATTTT
TRBV18	few	12	TRBJ2-3	NA	CASSPAGANWYF	TGTGCCAGCTCACCGGCGGGGGCGAATTGGTATTTT
TRBV3-1	NA	19	TRBJ2-1	NA	CASSQEGGVGGYSYNEQFF	TGTGCCAGCAGCCAAGAGGGGGGTGTTGGCGGCTACTCCTACAATGAGCAGTTCTTC
TRBV20-1	few	15	TRBJ2-7	TRBD1	CSASPPGQGIAEQYF	TGCAGTGCTAGCCCGCCGGGACAGGGTATCGCCGAGCAGTACTTC
TRBV7-2	NA	14	TRBJ1-2	TRBD1	CASSLAVSGGGYTF	TGTGCCAGCAGCTTAGCTGTATCAGGGGGTGGTTACACCTTC
TRBV27	NA	17	TRBJ2-3	TRBD2	CASTLTPGTTITDTQYF	TGTGCCAGCACCTTAACCCCCGGGACTACTATCACAGATACGCAGTATTTT
TRBV7-9	NA	15	TRBJ2-1	NA	CASSLGVWAYNEQFF	TGTGCCAGCAGTTTAGGGGTGTGGGCTTACAATGAGCAGTTCTTC
TRBV7-2	NA	13	TRBJ1-2	NA	CASSPAGTDGYTF	TGTGCCAGCAGCCCCGCGGGGACGGATGGCTACACCTTC
TRBV3-1	NA	16	TRBJ1-4	TRBD1	CASSQRGTGDGEKLFF	TGTGCCAGCAGCCAAAGGGGTACAGGGGACGGTGAAAAACTGTTTTTT
TRBV7-9	few	15	TRBJ2-3	TRBD1	CASSYRGIGTDTQYF	TGTGCCAGCAGCTACAGGGGGATCGGCACAGATACGCAGTATTTT
TRBV7-2	NA	15	TRBJ2-3	NA	CASSAEGASTDTQYF	TGTGCCAGCAGTGCGGAAGGTGCTAGCACAGATACGCAGTATTTT
TRBV7-2	NA	11	TRBJ1-1	NA	CASQSNTEAFF	TGTGCCAGCCAGAGTAACACTGAAGCTTTCTTT